This T cell receptor (beta chain) was sequenced for a study of T cell repertoires in cytomegalovirus infection. Study overall: CMV epitopes used comprised recently identified HLA-C-restricted ones and well-studied HLA-B-restricted ones. It can be stated that public TCR beta signatures indicated CMV infection as well as a matching HLA type. Study-level results: Across the ex vivo response, the dominant clonotypes were HLA-C-restricted CMV-specific TCR beta clonotypes. Cumulative public TCR beta family frequency identified carriers of CMV plus the relevant HLA.

Germline V gene sequence: CDR1 MNHEY, CDR2 SVGAGI. The ends were cut back, 8 bases at V and 1 base at J, with 8 bases in the middle. The CDR3 length is 12 residues. This clonotype appeared a few times. Its antigen remains unidentified. TCRdb re-called the reads with MiXCR, one entry per CDR3 protein. The table lists 750,000 to 950,000 distinct CDR3 sequences, 25% to 35% of them singletons. The sequencing here drew on cultured CD8+ T cells from PBMCs, taken from culture after CMV antigen stimulation. This chain uses TRBV6-5 with TRBJ1-1, with D unresolved. The TCR sequence derives from a human donor in good health (CMV status not recorded). Some clones in this sample may be carry-over from other donors' samples. CDR3 DNA: TGTGCCAGCGGGATTTCGAACACTGAAGCTTTCTTT. Its protein product is CASGISNTEAFF.